These 25 T cell receptor beta chains originate from one sample sequenced in a study of T cells in women clearing cervical HPV infection. This table comes from immunoSEQ multiplex PCR, and its TCRdb copy is limited to in-frame clones, with some not included. This sample's table reports more than 40,000 clones. Sequenced: blood buffy coat. The receptors were sampled from a woman between 18 and 69 years old with a cervical HPV16 infection that either progressed to CIN3+ or cleared (not recorded which).

Comments on this clone: The CDR3 end falls 3 residues outside the read, so it is completed with the germline J gene. The V call is TRBV10-3, the J call TRBJ2-7, with TRBD2 matching 11 bases. This CDR3 is built from 16 residues. V lost 0 bases, J lost 4 bases, and 5 bases stayed unmatched. The germline CDR1 and CDR2 sequences are ENHRY and SYGVKD. The CDR3 reads CAISESTSGSLYEQYF. Partial CDR3 DNA: TGTGCCATCAGTGAGTCCACTAGCGGGAGCCTTTACGAG.

On this clone: The read ends 3 residues shy of where the CDR3 ends; the end is completed using the germline J gene. This chain uses TRBV19 with TRBJ1-1, with D maybe TRBD1 (5 bases). Trimming took off 3 bases at V and 4 bases at J, with 9 bases between the two ends. This CDR3 spans 13 amino acids. The germline gives CDR1 LNHDA, CDR2 SQIVND (reference sequence). The DNA read from the CDR3 is TGTGCCAGTAGTATGAGGGGCAGCACTGAA. Translation: CASSMRGSTE. The full CDR3 protein is CASSMRGSTEAFF.

For this clone: The missing CDR3 end, 3 residues past where the read stops, is filled in from the germline J gene. Within the sample, other DNA sequences also encode this same CDR3. The rearrangement uses TRBV5-6 and TRBJ1-3; possible D gene TRBD1, 5 bases. Germline CDR1 reads SGHDT; CDR2 reads YYEEEE. V lost 4 bases and J lost 0, with 11 bases in between. The CDR3 contains 15 residues. The CDR3 is CASSPDSASGNTIYF. Incomplete CDR3 DNA: TGTGCCAGCAGCCCAGACAGCGCCTCTGGAAACACC.

Concerning this clone: The read gets to within 3 residues of the CDR3 end, and the germline J gene fills in the rest. The V gene is TRBV7-9, the J gene TRBJ2-7; D might be TRBD1 (5 bases). V was shortened by 0 bases and J by 3 bases, with 12 bases between the two germline ends. Germline CDR1 SEHNR, CDR2 FQNEAQ (reference sequence). CDR3 length: 15 amino acids. Here the CDR3 reads CASSLAGRTGYEQYF. The sequenced CDR3 bases are TGTGCCAGCAGCTTAGCGGGGCGAACCGGCTACGAG.

On this clone itself: Read sequence stops 3 residues before the CDR3 end, and the germline J gene provides the missing end. The J gene is TRBJ2-1, the V gene TRBV5-5; no firm D call. V lost 3 bases and J 6 bases, leaving 10 bases between the germline ends. Germline V gene data show CDR1 as SGHKS and CDR2 as YYEKEE (reference sequence). This CDR3 spans 13 amino acids. CDR3: CASSSPTLNEQFF. CDR3 DNA, as far as it was read: TGTGCCAGCAGCTCCCCTACCCTCAATGAG.

On this clone itself: The CDR3 goes on 3 residues after the read ends, and that part is filled in from the germline J gene. This chain links TRBV28 with TRBJ2-7; 8 nucleotides match TRBD1. CDR1 is MDHEN and CDR2 is SYDVKM in the germline V gene. The CDR3 runs to 14 residues. Germline trimming cut 2 bases from V and 4 bases from J; bases unmatched to any gene: 4. Partial CDR3 DNA: TGTGCCAGCAGTTTAACCAGGGGGCTGTACGAG. Its translation is CASSLTRGLYE. The CDR3 in full is CASSLTRGLYEQYF.

For this clone: A junction end diverges from the germline sequence, so it may reflect a read error. The sequenced fragment ends 3 residues before the CDR3 boundary, so the rest is inferred from the germline J gene. This sequence joins TRBV28 and TRBJ1-6; 7 bases are a match to TRBD1. CDR3 size: 15 residues. Germline CDR1 reads MDHEN; CDR2 reads SYDVKM. CDR3 loop: CASSVRGAYNSPLHF. CDR3 DNA (partial): TGTGCCAGCAGTGTCAGGGGGGCCTACAATTCACCC.

With regard to this clone: The CDR3 extends 3 residues past the end of the read, so its final part is completed from the germline J gene. The rearrangement joins TRBV28 to TRBJ2-7, with 8 bases that match TRBD1. CDR1 MDHEN and CDR2 SYDVKM come from the germline V gene. V gave up 5 bases and J gave up 5 bases; unmatched junction bases: 8. The CDR3 has 14 residues. The CDR3 sequence is CASSRPPTGDEQYF. CDR3 bases read: TGTGCCAGCAGTCGACCTCCGACAGGGGACGAG.

CDR3 region: CASSQRSTDTQYF. The part of the CDR3 DNA that was read is TGTGCCAGCAGCCAACGGAGCACAGATACC. The chain combines TRBV7-9 with TRBJ2-5; D gene ambiguous. The read stops 3 residues short of the end of the CDR3; the missing end is completed from the germline J gene. CDR1 SEHNR and CDR2 FQNEAQ come from the germline V gene (reference sequence). The CDR3 length is 13 residues.

Concerning this clone itself: Coverage ceases 3 residues before the CDR3 finishes, and the germline J gene fills in the end. J is TRBJ1-1 and V is TRBV5-1; D is unresolved. The V gene lost 0 bases and the J gene lost 0 bases, with 12 bases spanning the gap. Germline CDR1 is SGHRS and CDR2 is YFSETQ. The CDR3 consists of 16 residues. The sequenced CDR3 bases are TGCGCCAGCAGCTTGGCCGCCGCTACCATGAACACTGAA. As protein: CASSLAAATMNTE. The whole CDR3 is CASSLAAATMNTEAFF.

Incomplete CDR3 DNA: TGTGCCAGTAGTATAGGACAGCCTGCGGGGCGCACG. This sequence encodes CASSIGQPAGRT. Given in full, the CDR3 is CASSIGQPAGRTQYF. The rearrangement joins TRBV19 to TRBJ2-3; possible D gene TRBD2, 6 bases. The sequence runs out 3 residues before the end of the CDR3; the remainder is reconstructed from the germline J gene. Germline lookup yields CDR1 LNHDA and CDR2 SQIVND (reference sequence). The CDR3 loop spans 15 amino acids.

As to this clone: The missing CDR3 end, 3 residues past where the read stops, is filled in from the germline J gene. V and J are TRBV2 and TRBJ1-6, with 10 positions matching TRBD1. CDR3 size: 15 residues. V trimming: 6 bases; J trimming: 7 bases; junction bases outside the gene matches: 6. Germline V gene lookup returns CDR1 SNHLY and CDR2 FYNNEI. The DNA read from the CDR3 is TGTGCCAGCAGCGGGAGGGGACAGGGGAATTCACCC. Translating gives CASSGRGQGNSP. The full CDR3 is CASSGRGQGNSPLHF.

About this clone itself: Coverage ceases 3 residues before the CDR3 finishes, and the germline J gene fills in the end. V and J are TRBV5-1 and TRBJ2-1; 13 nucleotides match TRBD2. J gave up 7 bases and V 5 bases, and 12 bases lay outside the gene matches. The CDR3 covers 17 residues. Germline CDR1 SGHRS, CDR2 YFSETQ. Partial CDR3 DNA: TGCGCCAGCAGTTTCCGCCCGGGACTAGCGGGGTATAATGAG. Protein product: CASSFRPGLAGYNE. The whole CDR3 sequence is CASSFRPGLAGYNEQFF.

Of note for this clone: The CDR3 is cut off 3 residues early in the read; its end comes from the germline J gene. V and J are TRBV20-1 and TRBJ2-3; D possibly corresponds to TRBD2 (6 bases). Trimming took off 6 bases at V and 0 bases at J, with 16 bases between the two ends. There are 15 residues in the CDR3. Per germline, CDR1 DFQATT and CDR2 SNEGSKA (reference sequence). The CDR3 DNA, read in part, is TGCAGTGCCGGGGAGGCTACCACTAGCACAGATACG. As protein: CSAGEATTSTDT. Given in full, the CDR3 is CSAGEATTSTDTQYF.

With respect to this clone: The CDR3 goes on 3 residues after the read ends, and that part is filled in from the germline J gene. The chain couples TRBV3-1 (or the pseudogene TRBV3-2) to TRBJ2-7, with D perhaps matching TRBD1 or TRBD2 (5 bases each). Germline values: CDR1 LGHDT, CDR2 YNNKEL (reference sequence). CDR3 size: 15 residues. Deletions cut 4 bases from V and 2 bases from J, with 15 bases between. The CDR3 bases that were read are TGTGCCAGCAGCCCTCGACAGCGAGGGACCTACGAG. As protein: CASSPRQRGTYE. The whole CDR3 protein is CASSPRQRGTYEQYF.

About this clone itself: The read falls 3 residues short of the CDR3 end, and the missing part is taken from the germline J gene. V gene TRBV5-5 combines with J gene TRBJ2-3; D uncertain. V lost 6 bases, J lost 2 bases, and 13 bases lay in between. The CDR3 totals 14 residues. The germline gives CDR1 SGHKS, CDR2 YYEKEE (reference sequence). CDR3 loop: CASTKTLDTDTQYF. The sequenced CDR3 bases are TGTGCCAGCACCAAGACCCTAGACACAGATACG.

Concerning this clone: Sequence at one end of the junction differs from germline and may be a read error. The read terminates 3 residues before the CDR3 end, so the remaining end is supplied by the germline J gene. The chain couples TRBV5-4 to TRBJ1-1; 9 bases line up with TRBD1. This CDR3 is 14 amino acids long. Germline CDR1 reads SGHNT; CDR2 reads YYREEE (reference sequence). The covered CDR3 bases are TGTGCCAGCAGCATCGGGACAGGGATTACTGGA. Its protein is CASSIGTGITG. The complete CDR3 reads CASSIGTGITGAFF.

Note on this clone: The read ends 3 residues early relative to the CDR3; the germline J gene fills the gap. J is TRBJ1-3 and V is TRBV7-6, with unresolved D. CDR3 length: 15 residues. V lost 5 bases and J lost 4, with 15 bases in between. The germline V gene has CDR1 SGHVS and CDR2 FNYEAQ. CDR3 amino acids: CASSRRLSDGNTIYF. CDR3 bases read: TGTGCCAGCAGCCGCCGACTATCCGACGGAAACACC. Variable domain in full (rest from reference TRBV7-6 and TRBJ1-3): GAGVSQSPRYKVTKRGQDVALRCDPISGHVSLYWYRQALGQGPEFLTYFNYEAQQDKSGLPNDRFSAERPEGSISTLTIQRTEQRDSAMYRCASSRRLSDGNTIYFGEGSWLTVV.

Turning to this clone: The missing CDR3 end, 3 residues past where the read stops, is filled in from the germline J gene. The rearrangement links TRBV20-1 to TRBJ1-5; 9 bases agree with TRBD1. This CDR3 has 13 residues. Germline CDR1 and CDR2: DFQATT and SNEGSKA (reference sequence). The trim removed 7 bases at V and 6 bases at J, leaving 7 bases unmatched. The DNA read from the CDR3 is TGCAGTGTCGCACAGGGGGCGAGTCAGCCC. Protein: CSVAQGASQP. The whole CDR3 sequence reads CSVAQGASQPQHF.

With regard to this clone: The read ends 3 residues before the CDR3 terminus; that terminus is restored from the germline J gene. The genes are TRBV6-9 and TRBJ2-3; 7 bases align to TRBD1. Germline V CDR1 and CDR2: MNHGY, SVAAGI. This CDR3 spans 15 amino acids. The DNA read from the CDR3 is TGTGCCAATCGAGGGTGGGACAGAAGCAATCAGCCG. Translated: CANRGWDRSNQP. The CDR3 in its entirety is CANRGWDRSNQPQYF.

CDR3 amino acids: CSASMGLGGYTF. The CDR3 DNA, read in part, is TGCAGTGCTAGTATGGGACTTGGAGGC. The chain joins TRBV20-1 to TRBJ1-2, with TRBD1 as a possible D gene (5 bases). Sequencing ends 3 residues short of the CDR3 end; the germline J gene provides the rest. The CDR3 has 12 amino acids. CDR1 is DFQATT, CDR2 SNEGSKA, per germline (reference sequence).

About this clone itself: The read terminates 3 residues ahead of where the CDR3 ends, so the germline J gene completes it. The genes are TRBV7-9 and TRBJ1-2, with a weak D call TRBD1 (5 bases). V was cut by 6 bases and J by 4 bases, with 15 bases left in between. The CDR3 is 14 residues long. Germline values: CDR1 SEHNR, CDR2 FQNEAQ (reference sequence). Incomplete CDR3 DNA: TGTGCCAGCAGTCGTCCCCAGGGTTCCTATGGC. This translates into CASSRPQGSYG. The complete CDR3 sequence is CASSRPQGSYGYTF.

About this clone: Sequencing ends 3 residues short of the CDR3 end; the germline J gene provides the rest. The V and J genes are TRBV7-6 and TRBJ2-5; TRBD1 agrees at 9 bases. The trim removed 5 bases at V and 2 bases at J, leaving 3 bases unmatched. The germline V gene has CDR1 SGHVS and CDR2 FNYEAQ. The CDR3 has 14 amino acids. The part of the CDR3 DNA that was read is TGTGCCAGCAGCAAACAGGGGGCTCAAGAGACC. It translates to CASSKQGAQET. In full, the CDR3 is CASSKQGAQETQYF.

Concerning this clone itself: The read ends 3 residues early relative to the CDR3; the germline J gene fills the gap. The chain has TRBV19 and TRBJ2-7, with no clear D. Germline V gene sequence: CDR1 LNHDA, CDR2 SQIVND (reference sequence). The CDR3 is made up of 11 amino acids. Trimming left V 5 bases short and J 3 bases short, with 5 bases between. The CDR3 is CASSSLYEQYF. The covered CDR3 bases are TGTGCCAGTAGTTCTCTCTACGAG.

Comments on this clone: The sequenced fragment ends 3 residues before the CDR3 boundary, so the rest is inferred from the germline J gene. The chain joins TRBV12-3 or TRBV12-4 to TRBJ2-2, with TRBD2 matching 8 bases. The length of the CDR3 is 19 residues. V lost 2 bases and J lost 0; bases outside the gene matches: 11. The CDR3: CASSLLSAGGRANTGELFF. Incomplete CDR3 DNA: TGTGCCAGCAGTTTATTGAGTGCGGGGGGTCGGGCGAACACCGGGGAG.